This T cell receptor beta chain was captured in a study of human T cells and chemical hapten exposure. About the study: The study sensitized with 2% DPC on a 2 cm by 2 cm patch of upper inner arm skin. Per-sample TCR yield variability stemmed mainly from small pooled library volume differences. Patients, largely female, had alopecia areata, totalis or universalis.

Time point reported: pre-sensitization, week 0. As for treatment: therapeutic diphenylcyclopropenone sensitization with weekly scalp DPC. The authors' total RNA extraction used unfractionated whole blood. Donors, patients with alopecia ranging from 18 to 70 years old and judged suitable for DPC, provided samples. This clonotype turned up a few times. Looked up from germline, CDR1 is SGHRS and CDR2 is YFSETQ. The CDR3 covers 14 residues. The J segment lost 4 bases and the V segment lost 4 bases, leaving 3 bases of the junction unmatched. TCRdb passed the RACE reads through MiXCR, listing each CDR3 protein once. The table has tens of thousands of distinct CDR3 sequences, 9.5% to 15% seen once.

The chain has TRBV5-1 and TRBJ2-1; 9 positions match TRBD1. The clonotype originates from a woman aged 40 to 55 with alopecia areata. Some clones in this sample may be carry-over from other donors' samples. Here the sequenced sample was whole blood, taken in connection with sensitization to the hapten diphenylcyclopropenone (DPC). The CDR3 protein is CASSGGTGYNEQFF. As DNA, the CDR3 is TGCGCCAGCAGCGGAGGGACAGGGTACAATGAGCAGTTCTTC.